These 20 T cell receptor beta chains share one sample of origin, sequenced in a study of T cell clonality in common variable immunodeficiency. The protocol was immunoSEQ multiplex PCR, while the TCRdb copy is restricted to in-frame clones and leaves out a portion. The specimen has around 81,000 clones, none found just once. Material for sequencing was peripheral blood mononuclear cells. The receptors were gathered from a person aged 18 to 75 in good health.

This clone has a count of ten or more. The read finishes 3 residues shy of the CDR3 end, and the germline J gene is used to complete it. The chain combines TRBV19 with TRBJ2-1; 14 bases map to TRBD2. CDR1 is LNHDA and CDR2 is SQIVND in the germline V gene (reference sequence). V lost 1 base, J lost 0 bases, and 11 bases stayed unmatched. The length of the CDR3 is 21 residues. The CDR3 loop is CASSIGTRTSGRSSSYNEQFF. CDR3 DNA (partial): TGTGCCAGTAGTATAGGGACCCGGACTAGCGGGAGGTCGAGCTCCTACAATGAG.

This clone was counted many times. The observed sequence ends 3 residues before the CDR3 terminus, with the missing tail filled in from the germline J gene. This sequence joins TRBV30 and TRBJ1-1; D is perhaps TRBD1 (6 bases). Trimming took off 5 bases at V and 5 bases at J, with 18 bases between the two ends. The CDR3 has 14 amino acids. The germline gives CDR1 GTSNPN, CDR2 SVGIG (reference sequence). CDR3 protein: CAWRRGGTRTEAFF. The sequenced part of the CDR3 DNA is TGTGCCTGGCGTAGGGGGGGAACTCGGACTGAA.

This clone was found a few times. The chain's CDR3 is CASRYRDNNQPQHF. The CDR3 DNA, read in part, is TGTGCCAGCAGATACCGGGACAACAATCAGCCC. The genes are TRBV2 and TRBJ1-5, with D perhaps matching TRBD1 (6 bases). The read ends 3 residues early relative to the CDR3; the germline J gene fills the gap. The CDR3 totals 14 residues. V gave up 6 bases and J gave up 3 bases, with 12 bases separating them. CDR1 and CDR2 (germline): SNHLY, FYNNEI.

In this sample, this clone turned up many times. The read terminates 3 residues before the CDR3 end, so the remaining end is supplied by the germline J gene. The rearrangement uses TRBV29-1 and TRBJ2-3; 7 bases agree with TRBD2. With 6 bases clipped from V and 2 bases from J, the junction kept 11 bases outside the gene matches. This CDR3 contains 15 residues. Germline assignment: CDR1 SQVTM and CDR2 ANQGSEA. CDR3 bases read: TGCAGCGTGGGAAACACTAGCGTCTACACAGATACG. The encoded protein is CSVGNTSVYTDT. The CDR3 in its entirety is CSVGNTSVYTDTQYF.

This clone was counted only a few times. Relative to the germline gene, one junction end is altered; a read error may explain this. The CDR3 is cut off 3 residues early in the read; its end comes from the germline J gene. V and J are TRBV2 and TRBJ1-6; D is possibly TRBD1 (5 bases). The CDR3 loop spans 15 amino acids. Germline V lookup: CDR1 SNHLY, CDR2 FYNNEI. The CDR3 spells CANSAIAGRISPLHF. Incomplete CDR3 DNA: TGTGCCAACAGTGCAATAGCAGGGCGGATCTCACCC. Based on the CDR3 plus reference TRBV2 and TRBJ1-6, the full variable domain is EPEVTQTPSHQVTQMGQEVILRCVPISNHLYFYWYRQILGQKVEFLVSFYNNEISEKSEIFDDQFSVERPDGSNFTLKIRSTKLEDSAMYFCANSAIAGRISPLHFGNGTRLTVT.

This clone was recorded many times. The read ends 3 residues before the CDR3 terminus; that terminus is restored from the germline J gene. The rearrangement uses TRBV7-2 and TRBJ2-7, with 9 bases identical to TRBD1. This CDR3 has 15 residues. CDR1 and CDR2 from the germline V gene are SGHTA and FQGNSA. V dropped 5 bases and J dropped 3; count of bases not matched to a gene: 8. Partial CDR3 DNA: TGTGCCAGCAGCCCACGGCCGGGACAGGGCTACGAG. It codes for CASSPRPGQGYE. The entire CDR3 sequence reads CASSPRPGQGYEQYF.

This clone has at least ten counts. The sequenced fragment ends 3 residues before the CDR3 boundary, so the rest is inferred from the germline J gene. The rearrangement links TRBV30 to TRBJ2-7, with 9 bases that match TRBD1. V trimming: 3 bases; J trimming: 6 bases; junction bases outside the gene matches: 12. CDR3 length: 15 amino acids. Germline V CDR1 and CDR2: GTSNPN, SVGIG (reference sequence). The CDR3 loop reads CAWSPRRTGDIEQYF. CDR3 DNA, as far as it was read: TGTGCCTGGAGCCCAAGACGGACAGGGGACATCGAG. Full variable domain (remainder filled in from reference TRBV30 and TRBJ2-7): SQTIHQWPATLVQPVGSPLSLECTVEGTSNPNLYWYRQAAGRGLQLLFYSVGIGQISSEVPQNLSASRPQDRQFILSSKKLLLSDSGFYLCAWSPRRTGDIEQYFGPGTRLTVT.

This clone has at least ten counts. From the germline J gene comes the end of the CDR3, since the read stops 3 residues before it. The chain uses TRBV19 and TRBJ1-1; 7 bases line up with TRBD1. Germline V CDR1 and CDR2: LNHDA, SQIVND (reference sequence). V lost 7 bases, J lost 4 bases, and 9 bases stayed unmatched. The CDR3 has 14 amino acids. CDR3 sequence reads: CASTVTGMATEAFF. Partial CDR3 DNA: TGTGCCAGTACCGTGACAGGGATGGCCACTGAA.

Ten or more counts support this clone. The sequence runs out 3 residues before the end of the CDR3; the remainder is reconstructed from the germline J gene. The V call is TRBV5-6, the J call TRBJ2-4; 10 nucleotides align to TRBD1. V gave up 7 bases and J gave up 7 bases; unmatched junction bases: 8. Germline CDR1 is SGHDT and CDR2 is YYEEEE. The CDR3 sequence is 14 residues long. The CDR3 loop is CASRDWGQGNIQYF. The DNA read from the CDR3 is TGTGCCAGCCGAGACTGGGGACAGGGGAACATT.

This clone was detected ten times or more. The read is 3 residues too short to cover the CDR3 end, so that end is filled in from the germline J gene. The rearrangement links TRBV10-3 to TRBJ2-1; 7 bases are shared with TRBD1. The V gene's germline CDR1 is ENHRY and CDR2 SYGVKD. Germline trimming cut 6 bases from V and 5 bases from J; bases unmatched to any gene: 4. The CDR3 length is 13 residues. The CDR3 sequence: CAIRGTEHNEQFF. The DNA read from the CDR3 is TGTGCCATCAGGGGGACAGAGCACAATGAG.

This clone was recorded many times. Sequencing ends 3 residues short of the CDR3 end; the germline J gene provides the rest. The rearrangement links TRBV30 to TRBJ2-7; TRBD2 aligns across 11 bases. The ends lost 1 base at V and 6 bases at J; junction bases unmatched: 8. CDR1 GTSNPN and CDR2 SVGIG come from the germline V gene (reference sequence). The CDR3 is made up of 15 amino acids. The sequenced CDR3 bases are TGTGCCTGGAGTGCCTTAGCGGGAGGGCCGGGCGAG. Residues: CAWSALAGGPGE. The full CDR3 reads CAWSALAGGPGEQYF.

In its sample, this clone was seen many times. The read stops 3 residues short of the end of the CDR3; the missing end is completed from the germline J gene. This sequence joins TRBV10-1 and TRBJ2-7; TRBD1 aligns across 11 bases. V lost 0 bases and J lost 3; bases outside the gene matches: 4. The length of the CDR3 is 16 residues. Per the germline V gene, CDR1 is WNHNN and CDR2 is SYGVQD (reference sequence). The CDR3 spells CASSESAGTGGYEQYF. The CDR3 bases that were read are TGCGCCAGCAGTGAGTCGGCCGGGACAGGGGGCTACGAG.

This clone showed up just a few times. The read ends 3 residues shy of where the CDR3 ends; the end is completed using the germline J gene. J is TRBJ2-7 and V is TRBV27, with 7 nucleotides matching TRBD2. This CDR3 comprises 17 residues. Germline V gives CDR1 MNHEY, CDR2 SMNVEV (reference sequence). V dropped 4 bases and J dropped 5; count of bases not matched to a gene: 17. CDR3 DNA, as far as it was read: TGTGCCAGCAGTTCCCGACTAAAAGGCGGGAGAAGTAACGAG. Its translation is CASSSRLKGGRSNE. The entire CDR3 protein is CASSSRLKGGRSNEQYF.

This clone was recorded at least ten times. The CDR3 is cut off 3 residues early in the read; its end comes from the germline J gene. The rearrangement uses TRBV11-2 and TRBJ2-4; 12 positions agree with TRBD2. This CDR3 has 14 residues. The germline V gene has CDR1 SGHAT and CDR2 FQNNGV. The DNA read from the CDR3 is TGTGCCAGCAGCTCGGGACTAGCGGGCACACCT. Residues: CASSSGLAGTP. The CDR3, in full, reads CASSSGLAGTPQYF.

This clone came up many times. From the germline J gene comes the end of the CDR3, since the read stops 3 residues before it. This rearrangement joins TRBV7-7 to TRBJ2-5, with TRBD2 identical over 9 bases. CDR1 is SSHAT, CDR2 FNYEAQ, per germline (reference sequence). This CDR3 is built from 14 residues. The CDR3 sequence: CASSSGTYQETQYF. The sequenced part of the CDR3 DNA is TGTGCTAGCTCTAGCGGGACGTACCAAGAGACC.

This clone was detected many times. The read finishes 3 residues shy of the CDR3 end, and the germline J gene is used to complete it. The chain joins TRBV5-1 to TRBJ2-1; the D is unclear. This CDR3 spans 15 amino acids. Germline lookup yields CDR1 SGHRS and CDR2 YFSETQ. With 1 base removed from V and 0 bases from J, the gap between germline ends came to 8 bases. CDR3 bases read: TGCGCCAGCAGCTTGAGCCTCTCCTCCTACAATGAG. Its translation: CASSLSLSSYNE. In full, the CDR3 is CASSLSLSSYNEQFF.

This clone has a count of ten or more. One end of the junction varies from germline; a read error may be responsible. Sequencing ends 3 residues short of the CDR3 end; the germline J gene provides the rest. V and J are TRBV4-2 and TRBJ2-1; TRBD2 matches at 14 bases. The CDR3 totals 16 residues. Germline V gives CDR1 LGHNA, CDR2 YNFKEQ. The CDR3 spells CASSQGLAGAGNEQFF. The covered CDR3 bases are TGCGCCAGCAGCCAGGGACTAGCGGGAGCGGGGAATGAG.

This clone was seen ten or more times. The read finishes 3 residues shy of the CDR3 end, and the germline J gene is used to complete it. J is TRBJ1-5 and V is TRBV7-2; 7 positions match TRBD1. The V and J ends lost 3 bases and 3 bases, in that order; junction bases with no gene match: 2. CDR3 length equals 14 residues. CDR1 and CDR2 (germline): SGHTA, FQGNSA. The CDR3 loop reads CASSFDRVNQPQHF. The CDR3 bases that were read are TGTGCCAGCAGCTTTGACAGGGTCAATCAGCCC. The full variable domain, rest sourced from reference TRBV7-2 and TRBJ1-5, is GAGVSQSPSNKVTEKGKDVELRCDPISGHTALYWYRQSLGQGLEFLIYFQGNSAPDKSGLPSDRFSAERTGGSVSTLTIQRTQQEDSAVYLCASSFDRVNQPQHFGDGTRLSIL.

In its sample, this clone was seen many times. The missing CDR3 end, 3 residues past where the read stops, is filled in from the germline J gene. The V call is TRBV19, the J call TRBJ1-4; a possible D gene is TRBD1 (6 bases). The CDR3 has 16 residues. CDR1 is LNHDA, CDR2 SQIVND, per germline (reference sequence). V was pared by 5 bases and J by 2 bases, with 15 bases between. The DNA read from the CDR3 is TGTGCCAGTAGTTCCCGCGGGGGGCGGACTAATGAAAAA. Translation gives CASSSRGGRTNEK. The full CDR3 is CASSSRGGRTNEKLFF.

This clone has ten or more counts. The DNA ends 3 residues before the CDR3 does, and the rest of the CDR3 is filled in from the germline J gene. This chain links TRBV20-1 with TRBJ1-1; D unclear. The CDR3 loop spans 13 amino acids. With 6 bases removed from V and 0 bases from J, the gap between germline ends came to 11 bases. The germline CDR1 and CDR2 sequences are DFQATT and SNEGSKA (reference sequence). The sequenced part of the CDR3 DNA is TGCAGTGCCCGAAGGGCTTTGAACACTGAA. Its protein is CSARRALNTE. In full, the CDR3 reads CSARRALNTEAFF.